One sample yielded the 11 T cell receptor beta chains listed below, sequenced in a study of blood T cells in healthy people across ages. Sample-barcoded 5' priming and a J-beta primer mix drove a second PCR of roughly 6 to 12 cycles. TCRdb independently ran MiXCR on the 5' RACE reads; one entry per CDR3 protein. Of some 800,000 distinct CDR3 sequences in the sample, around 45% are singletons; the top ten hold roughly a fifth. The sequenced material came from blood. The receptor source for this set is a man between 60 and 70 years old in good health.

This clonotype came up a few times. The chain carries TRBV4-3 and TRBJ2-7; D not certain. This CDR3 region has 14 residues. Germline lookup yields CDR1 LGHNA and CDR2 YSLEER. Trimming took off 1 base at V and 5 bases at J, with 12 bases between the two ends. CDR3 DNA sequence: TGCGCCAGCAGCCAAGGATTAGGAGTCAACGAGCAGTACTTC. Its protein is CASSQGLGVNEQYF.

This chain connects TRBV12-3 or TRBV12-4 to TRBJ2-4; D may be TRBD1 (8 bases). With 0 bases removed from V and 13 bases from J, the gap between germline ends came to 19 bases. The CDR3 consists of 15 residues. CDR3 sequence: CASSLAPQGAGEQYF. CDR3 nucleotides: TGTGCCAGCAGTTTAGCGCCCCAGGGGGCGGGGGAGCAGTACTTC.

The chain joins TRBV12-3 or TRBV12-4 to TRBJ1-5; D is unresolved. The CDR3 contains 13 residues. Trimming took off 2 bases at V and 4 bases at J, with 6 bases between the two ends. The CDR3 loop is CASSLRQNQPQHF. The CDR3 DNA reads as TGTGCCAGCAGTTTACGGCAGAATCAGCCCCAGCATTTT.

This clonotype was found a few times. The chain uses TRBV7-3 and TRBJ2-1, with a tentative D call TRBD1 (6 bases). Deletions cut 4 bases from V and 2 bases from J, with 15 bases between. There are 16 residues in the CDR3. Germline CDR1 SGHTA, CDR2 FQGTGA. DNA for the CDR3: TGTGCCAGCAGCTCCCAGGGGTCTATGACCTACAATGAGCAGTTCTTC. This gives the protein CASSSQGSMTYNEQFF.

On this clonotype itself: This could be a read error, since a much larger clone is one nucleotide away. This chain links TRBV20-1 with TRBJ1-5, with TRBD1 as a possible D gene (5 bases). The CDR3 length is 13 residues. V dropped 3 bases and J dropped 4 bases, with 10 bases sitting between them. Germline lookup yields CDR1 DFQATT and CDR2 SNEGSKA (reference sequence). The CDR3 sequence: CSARGGLNQPQHF. For the CDR3, the DNA is TGCAGTGCTAGGGGGGGGTTGAATCAGCCCCAGCATTTT.

The sample holds one count of this clonotype. J is TRBJ2-3 and V is TRBV5-1, with 9 bases aligning to TRBD2. Germline values: CDR1 SGHRS, CDR2 YFSETQ. This CDR3 spans 16 amino acids. The V segment lost 0 bases and the J segment 2 bases; nucleotides outside the gene matches: 4. The CDR3 DNA is TGCGCCAGCAGCTTGGCAGCGGGGGGTCTCACAGATACGCAGTATTTT. It yields the protein CASSLAAGGLTDTQYF.

This rearrangement joins TRBV20-1 to TRBJ1-6, with TRBD1 identical over 9 bases. Germline values: CDR1 DFQATT, CDR2 SNEGSKA (reference sequence). The CDR3 extends over 14 amino acids. J was trimmed by 8 bases and V by 0 bases; bases with no gene match: 2. The CDR3, as DNA: TGCAGTGCTAGAGAGGACAGGGGTCATTCACCCCTCCACTTT. This sequence encodes CSAREDRGHSPLHF.

In this sample, this clonotype turned up many times. One base away lies a much larger clone, so this may be a sequencing read error. V is TRBV5-1 and J is TRBJ2-5, with 9 positions matching TRBD1. Unmatched junction bases numbered 10, after V lost 0 bases and J lost 7 bases. Germline loops: CDR1 SGHRS, CDR2 YFSETQ. The CDR3 runs to 16 residues. In DNA, the CDR3 is TGCGCCAGCAGCTTGGAAGCCGGGACAGGGAAGGTGACCCAGTACTTC. Its protein is CASSLEAGTGKVTQYF.

This clonotype appeared a single time. This chain links TRBV7-2 with TRBJ2-2, with 8 bases matching TRBD2. The CDR3 is made up of 17 amino acids. Germline V gives CDR1 SGHTA, CDR2 FQGNSA. V was pared by 1 base and J by 4 bases, with 8 bases of the junction left unmatched. This chain's CDR3 is CASSLGPAGGGTGELFF. CDR3 DNA sequence: TGTGCCAGCAGCTTAGGGCCGGCGGGGGGCGGCACCGGGGAGCTGTTTTTT.

In DNA, the CDR3 is TGTGCCAGCAGCCTCAGAAAGGGGCAGGACGGGCAGTACTTC. Translated: CASSLRKGQDGQYF. The chain uses TRBV7-2 and TRBJ2-7, with D possibly matching TRBD1 (5 bases). The V and J ends lost 5 bases and 9 bases respectively, with 20 bases between them. There are 14 residues in the CDR3. Germline-derived CDR1 and CDR2 are SGHTA and FQGNSA.

Worth noting for this clonotype: A junction end diverges from the germline sequence, so it may reflect a read error. The DNA of the CDR3 is TGTGCCACCGGTGACCCAGTGGGCTCAGGCAATGAGCAGTTCTTC. Protein: CATGDPVGSGNEQFF. The genes are TRBV24-1 and TRBJ2-1; D is undetermined. CDR1 is KGHDR, CDR2 SFDVKD, per germline. CDR3 length: 15 residues.